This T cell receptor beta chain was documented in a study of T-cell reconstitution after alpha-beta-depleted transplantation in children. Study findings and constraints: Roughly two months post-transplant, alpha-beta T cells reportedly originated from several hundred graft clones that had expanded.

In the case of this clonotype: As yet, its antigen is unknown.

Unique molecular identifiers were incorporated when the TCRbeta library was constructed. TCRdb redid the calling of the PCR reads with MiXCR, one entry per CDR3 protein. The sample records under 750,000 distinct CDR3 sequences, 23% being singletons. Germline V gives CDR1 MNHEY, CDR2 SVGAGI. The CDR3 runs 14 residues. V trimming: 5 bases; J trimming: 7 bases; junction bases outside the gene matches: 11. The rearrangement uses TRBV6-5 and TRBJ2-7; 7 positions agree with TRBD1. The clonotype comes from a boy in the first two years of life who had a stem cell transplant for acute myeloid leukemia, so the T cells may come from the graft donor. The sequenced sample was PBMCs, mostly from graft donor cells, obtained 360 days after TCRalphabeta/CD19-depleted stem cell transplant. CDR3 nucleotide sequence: TGTGCCAGCAGTCGGGACAGTTTGCATTCAGAGCAGTACGTC. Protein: CASSRDSLHSEQYV.